This TCR beta chain was identified in a study of blood T cells in healthy people across ages. Study findings and constraints: Higher diversity and more naive CD4+ cells were features of long-lived donors, compared to aged donors.

CDR3 size: 12 residues. Germline V lookup: CDR1 MNHEY, CDR2 SVGAGI. Per sample, a minimum of 6.5 million PBMCs were isolated. A note on this clonotype: Its antigen is as yet unknown.

The authors ran a second PCR of about 7 to 11 cycles using a sample-barcoded 5' primer and a J-beta primer mix. TCRdb reprocessed the 5' RACE reads with MiXCR, giving one entry per CDR3 protein. There are hundreds of thousands of distinct CDR3 sequences in the sample; approximately 25% occur only once, and roughly 10% lies in the top ten. Another study also made use of these data, one on T cells of mothers and their children.

The sequenced material came from blood. This sequence was found in a boy between 10 and 17 years old in good health. The genes are TRBV6-5 and TRBJ2-5; D not resolved. The DNA end lines up better with TRBJ2-1; the J call may be wrong. DNA for the CDR3: TGTGCCAGCAGTTACAATTGGGGTGAGCAGTTCTTC. As protein: CASSYNWGEQFF.